The T cell receptor (beta chain) described here comes from a study of blood T cell repertoires in COVID-19. Study-wide context: Samples taken during acute and convalescent COVID-19 were collected in the United States, Italy and Spain. PBMCs, B-cell-depleted T cells, or T cells provided the cDNA or gDNA that made up the material.

Data came from immunoSEQ multiplex PCR; TCRdb stores just in-frame clones and leaves some out. This sample has about 220,000 clones, with around 82% found just once. This clone was recorded once. CDR3 size: 18 residues. V was shortened by 0 bases and J by 2 bases, with 19 bases between the two germline ends. CDR1 is KGHSH and CDR2 is LQKENI in the germline V gene. This sequence was found in a human donor in a cohort sampled during active COVID-19. The chain combines TRBV18 with TRBJ1-2; TRBD1 might be the D (6 bases). The sequenced sample was peripheral blood. CDR3 residues: CASSPPLSLGRGNYGYTF. CDR3 nucleotide sequence: TGTGCCAGCTCACCACCTCTTTCTTTGGGCAGGGGCAACTATGGCTACACCTTC.